This T cell receptor beta chain was sequenced in a study of monozygotic twins with inflammatory bowel disease. Notes on the study in general: Healthy co-twins exceeded IBD patients in TCRbeta diversity as measured by inverse Simpson. Clonotypes shared with others were fewer in IBD patients than in healthy twins, especially with disease activity. Telling different T cell subtypes apart from each other was not possible.

Remarks on this clonotype: Antigen specificity is unknown.

Template switching was used to attach UMIs, which incorporated a 6-nucleotide sample barcode. After re-calling the 5' RACE reads, TCRdb lists one entry per CDR3 protein, DNA absent. This sample carries over 200,000 distinct CDR3 sequences, with approximately 1.6% going to the ten biggest clones. CDR3 length: 14 amino acids. Germline values: CDR1 SGHRS, CDR2 YFSETQ. This TCR came from a human donor with ulcerative colitis or Crohn's disease, or a healthy co-twin of an affected twin (not recorded which). This sequence joins TRBV5-1 and TRBJ2-1; there is no DNA to check the TCRdb D call of TRBD2. Material: blood. The CDR3 reads CASSLVAGGNEQFF.